The source of this TCR beta chain is a study of CXCR3-negative and CXCR3-positive naive CD8 T cells. Study results and caveats: Cryopreservation partially lowered CXCR3 expression, so most assays used fresh PBMCs. The study found that naive CXCR3-negative and CXCR3-positive cells shared TRBV-TRBJ usage, while memory cells differed. Memory CD8+ cells showed much lower diversity, while both naive subsets displayed comparably high diversity.

In germline, CDR1 is SQVTM, CDR2 ANQGSEA. The CDR3 covers 14 residues. Worth noting for this clonotype: The antigen remains unidentified.

Naive cells were sorted as CD45RO-, CCR7+, CD27+ and CD95-. TRB cDNA was prepared as libraries by UMI-labeled 5' RACE. TCRdb reprocessed the 5' RACE reads and stores each CDR3 protein as one record, lacking DNA. The sample table sets out approximately 62,000 distinct CDR3 sequences. This receptor was identified in a human donor in good health. Some clones in this sample may be carry-over from other donors' samples. The J gene is TRBJ2-1, the V gene TRBV29-1. The sequencing input was naive CXCR3- CD8+ T cells from blood. Subset of the sample: CD45RO-CCR7+CD27+CD95- naive CD8+ T cells lacking CXCR3 (TNR3-). The CDR3 here is CSVGSRQSYNEQFF.